The 18 T cell receptor beta chains presented below share a single source sample, sequenced in a study of T cells in Graves' hyperthyroidism and ophthalmopathy. Template material for amplifying TCR beta CDR3 regions consisted of RNA transcripts. The TCR CDR3 first-round RT-PCR relied on the HTBI primer set. TCRdb re-derived calls from the multiplex PCR reads in MiXCR, one entry per CDR3 protein. Among around 350,000 distinct CDR3 sequences, 15% to 19% were seen once, and the ten largest hold 25% to 35%. The sequencing input was blood. Receptor source: a young woman with Graves' hyperthyroidism that later progressed to Graves' ophthalmopathy.

Ten or more counts support this clonotype. The chain couples TRBV28 to TRBJ2-1; 7 bases agree with TRBD2. The germline CDR1 and CDR2 sequences are MDHEN and SYDVKM. The CDR3 is made up of 13 amino acids. Trimming removed 6 bases from V and 2 bases from J; junction bases left unmatched: 1. The CDR3 spells CASRREAYNEQFF. CDR3 DNA: TGTGCCAGCAGACGGGAGGCCTACAATGAGCAGTTCTTC.

This clonotype was seen many times. V is TRBV6-1 and J is TRBJ1-5, with D perhaps matching TRBD1 (6 bases). The germline CDR1 and CDR2 sequences are MNHNS and SASEGT. Trimming cost V 5 bases and J 1 base, with 12 bases left between them. The CDR3 totals 15 residues. The DNA for the CDR3 is TGTGCCAGCAGTCAGGGACATCCAAGCAATCAGCCCCAGCATTTT. Its translation: CASSQGHPSNQPQHF.

This clonotype has a handful of counts. The rearrangement uses TRBV6-7 and TRBJ2-7; 7 nucleotides align to TRBD2. TRBV6-7 is reported as an ORF; its role is uncertain. This CDR3 has 14 amino acids. Trimming at V came to 2 bases and at J to 3 bases, leaving 4 bases not matched to a gene. CDR3 DNA: TGTGCCAGCAGTTACCCGAGCGGGATCTACGAGCAGTACTTC. Encoded protein: CASSYPSGIYEQYF.

The table lists this clonotype with many counts. This rearrangement joins TRBV20-1 to TRBJ2-1; D uncertain. Trimming took 3 bases from V and 2 from J, leaving 8 bases between them. The CDR3 has 13 amino acids. The germline gives CDR1 DFQATT, CDR2 SNEGSKA (reference sequence). This CDR3 reads CSASSPTYNEQFF. The CDR3 DNA reads as TGCAGTGCTAGCAGTCCTACCTACAATGAGCAGTTCTTC.

V usage is TRBV19 and J usage is TRBJ2-2; 9 bases line up with TRBD2. Germline V gene lookup returns CDR1 LNHDA and CDR2 SQIVND (reference sequence). The CDR3 has 19 amino acids. With 5 bases clipped from V and 0 bases from J, the junction kept 13 bases outside the gene matches. CDR3 in DNA: TGTGCCAGTAGTGCCGTTAGCTCGGGACTAGCAGCGAACACCGGGGAGCTGTTTTTT. This codes for CASSAVSSGLAANTGELFF.

At least ten counts were recorded for this clonotype. The chain couples TRBV7-2 to TRBJ2-5; 11 nucleotides agree with TRBD1. This CDR3 is 14 amino acids long. Germline lookup yields CDR1 SGHTA and CDR2 FQGNSA. V lost 4 bases and J lost 6; bases outside the gene matches: 4. CDR3 nucleotide sequence: TGTGCCAGCAGCTCCCGGACAGGGGGCAAGACCCAGTACTTC. This encodes CASSSRTGGKTQYF.

This clonotype was seen only a few times. CDR3 DNA: TGTGCCACCAGCAGAGATCTAGGGACCTCGCCCTATGGCTACACCTTC. Translation: CATSRDLGTSPYGYTF. The chain links TRBV15 to TRBJ1-2; D is perhaps TRBD1 (5 bases). V was cut by 0 bases and J by 4 bases, with 15 bases left in between. This CDR3 comprises 16 residues. The germline V gene has CDR1 LNHNV and CDR2 YYDKDF (reference sequence).

In the case of this clonotype: A much larger clone is a single base away; this may be a read error. Here the CDR3 reads CASSLIPASGYEQYF. The CDR3 DNA is TGTGCCAGCAGTTTGATACCCGCTAGCGGCTACGAGCAGTACTTC. The chain uses TRBV27 and TRBJ2-7, with 7 bases identical to TRBD2. The germline V gene encodes CDR1 MNHEY and CDR2 SMNVEV (reference sequence). CDR3 size: 15 residues. V was pared by 3 bases and J by 3 bases, with 8 bases of the junction left unmatched.

As for this clonotype: This may come from a read error, since a much larger clone is one base off. This sequence joins TRBV7-9 and TRBJ2-1, with TRBD1 as a possible D gene (6 bases). Germline lookup yields CDR1 SEHNR and CDR2 FQNEAQ (reference sequence). V was pared by 1 base and J by 8 bases, with 18 bases between. This CDR3 is built from 16 residues. CDR3 sequence reads: CASSLDNGQSPDEQFF. CDR3 DNA sequence: TGTGCCAGCAGCTTAGATAACGGACAGAGCCCGGATGAGCAGTTCTTC.

This sequence joins TRBV27 and TRBJ2-7, with 10 bases identical to TRBD2. The CDR3 has 14 amino acids. Germline V CDR1 and CDR2: MNHEY, SMNVEV (reference sequence). V shed 6 bases, J shed 3 bases, and the junction held 5 bases outside the gene matches. DNA for the CDR3: TGTGCCAGCAGCCTCCTAGCGGGAGTCTACGAGCAGTACTTC. Encoded protein: CASSLLAGVYEQYF.

CDR3 nucleotide sequence: TGTGCCAGCAGCGTAGGAGTGCGGGAGCTAAATGAGCAGTTCTTC. Its protein product is CASSVGVRELNEQFF. The chain joins TRBV9 to TRBJ2-1; 7 positions match TRBD2. Germline trimming cut 0 bases from V and 7 bases from J; bases unmatched to any gene: 7. CDR3 size: 15 residues. Germline lookup yields CDR1 SGDLS and CDR2 YYNGEE.

Only a few counts were recorded for this clonotype. This chain joins TRBV4-1 and TRBJ1-6; D possibly corresponds to TRBD1 (5 bases). The CDR3 runs 16 residues. Germline loops: CDR1 MGHRA, CDR2 YSYEKL. With 0 bases removed from V and 9 bases from J, the gap between germline ends came to 15 bases. The CDR3 loop is CASSQDQGTVISPLHF. In DNA, the CDR3 is TGCGCCAGCAGCCAAGATCAGGGAACTGTTATTTCACCCCTCCACTTT.

Only a few counts were recorded for this clonotype. The chain links TRBV6-1 to TRBJ2-1, with D perhaps matching TRBD2 (6 bases). CDR1 and CDR2 (germline): MNHNS, SASEGT. Trimming removed 6 bases from V and 4 bases from J, with 16 bases in between. This CDR3 is built from 15 residues. The DNA for the CDR3 is TGTGCCAGCAGAGACGTGGGACTTTTTTACAATGAGCAGTTCTTC. Amino acid sequence: CASRDVGLFYNEQFF.

As regards this clonotype: The junction shows a germline mismatch at one end, possibly a read error. The chain has TRBV4-3 and TRBJ1-2; D gene uncertain. Germline assignment: CDR1 LGHNA and CDR2 YSLEER. The CDR3 has 16 residues. CDR3 loop: CASSQLAVDSLAGCTF. The CDR3 coding sequence is TGCGCCAGCAGCCAATTAGCCGTAGACTCGCTCGCGGGCTGCACCTTC.

The chain recombines TRBV29-1 with TRBJ2-7; 7 bases are a match to TRBD2. The J segment lost 2 bases and the V segment lost 4 bases, leaving 8 bases of the junction unmatched. The germline gives CDR1 SQVTM, CDR2 ANQGSEA. CDR3 length equals 14 residues. CDR3 protein: CSVVRTRFPYEQYF. In nucleotides, the CDR3 is TGCAGCGTTGTAAGGACTAGATTCCCCTACGAGCAGTACTTC.

This clonotype has more than one count but fewer than ten. This CDR3 is CASSLGVGGNQPQHF. CDR3 coding DNA: TGCGCCAGCAGCTTGGGGGTGGGGGGCAATCAGCCCCAGCATTTT. The V call is TRBV5-1, the J call TRBJ1-5; perhaps TRBD1 as D (5 bases). The ends were cut back, 0 bases at V and 2 bases at J, with 9 bases in the middle. CDR3 length: 15 amino acids. Germline V lookup: CDR1 SGHRS, CDR2 YFSETQ.

The chain joins TRBV5-1 to TRBJ2-1; 9 bases are a match to TRBD2. J gave up 5 bases and V 0 bases, and 12 bases lay outside the gene matches. CDR1 is SGHRS and CDR2 is YFSETQ in the germline V gene. This CDR3 is 18 amino acids long. CDR3 region: CASSLVLAGYSPHNEQFF. The CDR3 bases are TGCGCCAGCAGCTTGGTTCTAGCGGGGTATTCCCCCCACAATGAGCAGTTCTTC.

This clonotype appeared many times. This sequence joins TRBV18 and TRBJ1-2; D is undetermined. Germline CDR1 reads KGHSH; CDR2 reads LQKENI. Trimming removed 3 bases at V and 2 bases at J, with 13 bases between. This CDR3 comprises 15 residues. CDR3: CASSPPGELNYGYTF. The CDR3, as DNA: TGTGCCAGCTCACCCCCAGGAGAACTCAACTATGGCTACACCTTC.